This TCR beta chain emerged from a study of blood T cell repertoires in COVID-19. Study as a whole: Acute and convalescent COVID-19 specimens originated in the United States, Italy and Spain. PBMCs, B-cell-depleted T cells, or T cells provided the cDNA or gDNA that made up the material.

The authors' processing: Amplifying reference gene primers gave estimates of nucleated cell counts. TCRdb's table, derived via immunoSEQ multiplex PCR, lists solely in-frame clones and lacks some. V and J calls and clone size come straight from that table; D and trimming were deduced from the DNA. The repertoire includes 45,000 to 65,000 clones, 81% of them detected once, and 26% sits in the top ten. The V gene lost 2 bases and the J gene lost 3 bases, with 20 bases spanning the gap. The CDR3 contains 17 residues. Germline values: CDR1 SGHDT, CDR2 YYEEEE. This chain links TRBV5-6 with TRBJ2-5; tentatively, D is TRBD1 (7 bases). This clonotype was obtained from a woman aged 80 or older with COVID-19, enrolled during active disease. Sequenced: peripheral blood. CDR3 region: CASSFSPLGGTEETQYF. DNA for the CDR3: TGTGCCAGCAGCTTCAGTCCTTTAGGCGGGACAGAAGAGACCCAGTACTTC.